These 20 T cell receptor beta chains originate from one sample sequenced in a study of technical replicates of blood from several donors. Measured with immunoSEQ multiplex PCR; TCRdb has only the in-frame clones, and not every one. The sample has about 93,000 clones; roughly 96% are singletons. The sample comprised T cells isolated from PBMCs. The receptor set was obtained from a human donor in good health.

This chain links TRBV5-1 with TRBJ1-1; 9 bases agree with TRBD1. Trimming took 3 bases from V and 1 from J; bases not matched to a gene: 13. Germline CDR1 and CDR2: SGHRS and YFSETQ. The CDR3 sequence is 18 residues long. The CDR3 DNA reads as TGCGCCAGCAGCTCCTACCCGGGACAGGGAGCCTCGAACACTGAAGCTTTCTTT. Its protein product is CASSSYPGQGASNTEAFF.

CDR3 nucleotides: TGTGCCAGCAGCCCTCGCTATGCGGGACAGTACTCCTACGAGCAGTACTTC. This sequence encodes CASSPRYAGQYSYEQYF. V usage is TRBV14 and J usage is TRBJ2-7, with D possibly matching TRBD1 (7 bases). The CDR3 runs to 17 residues. CDR1 and CDR2 from the germline V gene are SGHDN and FVKESK. V was trimmed by 4 bases and J by 0 bases, leaving 19 bases between them.

V and J are TRBV7-6 and TRBJ2-2; D call uncertain. V gave up 5 bases and J gave up 0 bases, with 13 bases separating them. The CDR3 sequence is 16 residues long. Germline V gene sequence: CDR1 SGHVS, CDR2 FNYEAQ. The CDR3 reads CASSQHQTANTGELFF. The CDR3 coding sequence is TGTGCCAGCAGCCAACATCAAACAGCGAACACCGGGGAGCTGTTTTTT.

This clone occurred a few times. This rearrangement joins TRBV27 to TRBJ1-1; 7 nucleotides agree with TRBD1. Germline CDR1 and CDR2: MNHEY and SMNVEV (reference sequence). V dropped 0 bases and J dropped 8; count of bases not matched to a gene: 3. There are 13 residues in the CDR3. The CDR3 here is CASSLSGTAEAFF. For the CDR3, the DNA is TGTGCCAGCAGTTTATCGGGGACAGCCGAAGCTTTCTTT.

This chain joins TRBV20-1 and TRBJ2-7; 8 nucleotides agree with TRBD1. In germline, CDR1 is DFQATT, CDR2 SNEGSKA (reference sequence). The CDR3 covers 11 residues. The junction had 2 bases not matched to a gene; V was cut back by 8 bases and J by 2 bases. The CDR3 loop reads CSIRGPYEQYF. The CDR3, as DNA: TGCAGTATCAGGGGGCCCTACGAGCAGTACTTC.

The CDR3 bases are TGTGCCACCAGCAGCGGCACTACCTACGAGCAGTACTTC. Protein sequence: CATSSGTTYEQYF. V is TRBV15 and J is TRBJ2-7; D call uncertain. Trimming removed 3 bases from V and 2 bases from J, with 8 bases in between. Germline CDR1 reads LNHNV; CDR2 reads YYDKDF (reference sequence). The CDR3 totals 13 residues.

This clone was detected once. CDR3 amino acids: CASSLAWASGGAGETQYF. The CDR3 bases are TGCGCCAGCAGCTTGGCGTGGGCTAGCGGGGGGGCAGGAGAGACCCAGTACTTC. The chain couples TRBV5-1 to TRBJ2-5, with 12 bases identical to TRBD2. This CDR3 is 18 amino acids long. V trimming: 0 bases; J trimming: 4 bases; junction bases outside the gene matches: 10. From germline, CDR1 is SGHRS and CDR2 YFSETQ.

This chain joins TRBV6-5 and TRBJ1-2, with a tentative D call TRBD1 (5 bases). V lost 2 bases, J lost 5 bases, and 12 bases lay in between. Germline V gene lookup returns CDR1 MNHEY and CDR2 SVGAGI. There are 14 residues in the CDR3. CDR3 sequence: CASSYLAGGYGYTF. As DNA, the CDR3 is TGTGCCAGCAGTTACCTCGCGGGGGGGTATGGCTACACCTTC.

This chain joins TRBV6-1 and TRBJ1-2; 9 bases line up with TRBD1. Germline V gives CDR1 MNHNS, CDR2 SASEGT. The CDR3 is made up of 13 amino acids. V lost 6 bases and J lost 6; bases outside the gene matches: 5. This CDR3 reads CASSGTGLNGYTF. CDR3 coding DNA: TGTGCCAGCAGCGGGACAGGGCTCAATGGCTACACCTTC.

This rearrangement joins TRBV5-1 to TRBJ2-7, with 8 bases aligning to TRBD2. The germline V gene encodes CDR1 SGHRS and CDR2 YFSETQ. The CDR3 contains 14 residues. The V and J ends lost 2 bases and 5 bases, in that order; junction bases with no gene match: 6. CDR3 protein: CASSFRREVDEQYF. CDR3 DNA: TGCGCCAGCAGCTTTAGGCGGGAGGTGGACGAGCAGTACTTC.

The rearrangement links TRBV7-9 to TRBJ1-2; 11 bases align to TRBD1. Germline V gives CDR1 SEHNR, CDR2 FQNEAQ (reference sequence). V gave up 6 bases and J gave up 7 bases; unmatched junction bases: 10. The CDR3 runs 15 residues. CDR3 residues: CASSTHGQGAVGYTF. CDR3 DNA sequence: TGTGCCAGCAGTACACACGGACAGGGGGCTGTTGGCTACACCTTC.

This chain joins TRBV2 and TRBJ2-1, with D perhaps matching TRBD2 (6 bases). Germline V gene sequence: CDR1 SNHLY, CDR2 FYNNEI. Trimming took 7 bases from V and 4 from J, leaving 14 bases between them. The CDR3 contains 14 residues. The CDR3 DNA follows: TGTGCCAGCAAGGTCGATAGCGGATACAATGAGCAGTTCTTC. It encodes CASKVDSGYNEQFF.

The chain uses TRBV6-1 and TRBJ1-5; the D is unclear. With 6 bases removed from V and 4 bases from J, the gap between germline ends came to 10 bases. Per the germline V gene, CDR1 is MNHNS and CDR2 is SASEGT. CDR3 length: 13 amino acids. The CDR3 loop is CASSQERNQPQHF. The CDR3, as DNA: TGTGCCAGCAGCCAAGAGAGAAATCAGCCCCAGCATTTT.

The chain carries TRBV4-1 and TRBJ2-5; 10 bases fit TRBD2. Germline V gives CDR1 MGHRA, CDR2 YSYEKL. The CDR3 consists of 18 residues. The J segment lost 5 bases and the V segment lost 3 bases, leaving 15 bases of the junction unmatched. CDR3 region: CASSQAGTSESLFETQYF. In DNA, the CDR3 is TGCGCCAGCAGCCAGGCCGGGACTAGCGAGTCGTTGTTTGAGACCCAGTACTTC.

The table lists this clone with a count of one. The rearrangement links TRBV28 to TRBJ1-2; D perhaps matches TRBD1 (5 bases). Trimming cost V 7 bases and J 6 bases, with 12 bases left between them. Germline-derived CDR1 and CDR2 are MDHEN and SYDVKM. The CDR3 spans 12 residues. CDR3 in amino acids: CASNLGRDGYTF. The DNA for the CDR3 is TGTGCCAGCAACCTGGGGCGAGATGGCTACACCTTC.

The chain employs TRBV7-6 and TRBJ2-7; 10 nucleotides match TRBD1. Germline CDR1 SGHVS, CDR2 FNYEAQ. The CDR3 totals 15 residues. Trimming cost V 5 bases and J 3 bases; bases outside gene matches: 7. CDR3 amino acids: CASSDTGTGDYEQYF. The DNA for the CDR3 is TGTGCCAGCAGCGATACCGGGACAGGGGACTACGAGCAGTACTTC. Combining the CDR3 with reference TRBV7-6 and TRBJ2-7 gives the whole variable domain GAGVSQSPRYKVTKRGQDVALRCDPISGHVSLYWYRQALGQGPEFLTYFNYEAQQDKSGLPNDRFSAERPEGSISTLTIQRTEQRDSAMYRCASSDTGTGDYEQYFGPGTRLTVT.

This sequence joins TRBV6-5 and TRBJ1-5; no reliable D call. The germline V and J ends were trimmed by 0 bases and 4 bases, with 4 bases remaining between them. CDR3 size: 13 residues. Germline V gives CDR1 MNHEY, CDR2 SVGAGI. CDR3 protein: CASSYSQNQPQHF. In nucleotides, the CDR3 is TGTGCCAGCAGTTACTCCCAGAATCAGCCCCAGCATTTT.

The chain employs TRBV13 and TRBJ1-6; perhaps TRBD1 as D (6 bases). Germline V gene lookup returns CDR1 PRHDT and CDR2 FYEKMQ (reference sequence). The V and J ends lost 5 bases and 7 bases respectively, with 18 bases between them. CDR3 length: 16 amino acids. Written as DNA, the CDR3 is TGTGCCAGCAGCCAGGGGACGGGAACACGAAATTCACCCCTCCACTTT. Translated: CASSQGTGTRNSPLHF.

This clone was detected once. The CDR3 sequence is CASSLTGAGTDTQYF. CDR3 nucleotide sequence: TGTGCCAGCAGCTTGACAGGGGCGGGCACAGATACGCAGTATTTT. The V and J genes are TRBV7-3 and TRBJ2-3; the match to TRBD1 covers 8 bases. The CDR3 covers 15 residues. Germline CDR1 SGHTA, CDR2 FQGTGA. With 3 bases clipped from V and 1 base from J, the junction kept 3 bases outside the gene matches.

The J gene is TRBJ2-7, the V gene TRBV9; 9 positions match TRBD1. CDR1 is SGDLS and CDR2 is YYNGEE in the germline V gene. The CDR3 loop spans 16 amino acids. With 4 bases clipped from V and 6 bases from J, the junction kept 14 bases outside the gene matches. CDR3 protein: CASSNSVGTGTAEQYF. CDR3 nucleotides: TGTGCCAGCAGCAACTCGGTAGGGACAGGGACCGCCGAGCAGTACTTC.